Listed below are T cell receptor beta chains from one sample, sequenced in a study of CD8+CD57+ T cells in acquired aplastic anemia. In TCRdb, the reads were re-called with MiXCR into one record per CDR3 protein. This sample yields 150,000 or so distinct CDR3 sequences, of which roughly half are seen a single time; roughly 12% belongs to the top ten. Sequencing used sorted CD4+, CD8+, or CD8+CD57+ T cells (not recorded which) from PBMCs. These receptors all come from a human donor with aplastic anemia. CDR3s include the opening cysteine and the closing phenylalanine or tryptophan. Each record gives: D gene, J gene, clone size, V gene, CDR3 protein, CDR3 DNA. D genes are given only for firm matches. Not all rows give a size; the values are once, few, many and, for expanded clones, a class.

d_call: TRBD2; j_call: TRBJ2-1; clone_size: -; v_call: TRBV19; cdr3_aa: CASSINGGADNEQFF; cdr3_nt: TGTGCCAGTAGTATTAACGGGGGGGCCGACAATGAGCAGTTCTTC
d_call: TRBD2; j_call: TRBJ2-1; clone_size: -; v_call: TRBV15; cdr3_aa: CATSRGTSGSTEQFF; cdr3_nt: TGTGCCACCAGCAGAGGAACTAGCGGGAGCACTGAGCAGTTCTTC
d_call: -; j_call: TRBJ1-2; clone_size: many; v_call: TRBV9; cdr3_aa: CASSQPREGTDYGYTF; cdr3_nt: TGTGCCAGCAGCCAGCCCCGGGAGGGCACTGACTATGGCTACACCTTC
d_call: TRBD2; j_call: TRBJ2-1; clone_size: many; v_call: TRBV20-1; cdr3_aa: CSAWLRVSSGGHNEQFF; cdr3_nt: TGCAGTGCTTGGCTACGGGTGTCTAGCGGGGGTCACAATGAGCAGTTCTTC
d_call: -; j_call: TRBJ1-1; clone_size: -; v_call: TRBV20-1; cdr3_aa: CSVLGRGETEAFF; cdr3_nt: TGCAGTGTCCTGGGACGGGGGGAGACTGAAGCTTTCTTT
d_call: -; j_call: TRBJ1-2; clone_size: -; v_call: TRBV11-2; cdr3_aa: CASSLGEGVDYGYTF; cdr3_nt: TGTGCCAGCAGCTTAGGGGAGGGTGTGGACTATGGCTACACCTTC
d_call: -; j_call: TRBJ1-4; clone_size: -; v_call: TRBV6-1; cdr3_aa: CASSELSSGKLFF; cdr3_nt: TGTGCCAGCAGTGAACTGAGTAGCGGCAAACTGTTTTTT
d_call: -; j_call: TRBJ2-3; clone_size: -; v_call: TRBV20-1; cdr3_aa: CSQGSDTQYF; cdr3_nt: TGCAGTCAAGGGTCAGATACGCAGTATTTT
d_call: -; j_call: TRBJ2-7; clone_size: -; v_call: TRBV11-2; cdr3_aa: CASSLEEVTPHEQYF; cdr3_nt: TGTGCCAGCAGCTTAGAGGAGGTCACACCTCACGAGCAGTACTTC
d_call: TRBD1; j_call: TRBJ1-5; clone_size: -; v_call: TRBV25-1; cdr3_aa: CASSEGDRENQPQHF; cdr3_nt: TGTGCCAGCAGTGAAGGGGACAGGGAAAATCAGCCCCAGCATTTT
d_call: TRBD2; j_call: TRBJ2-1; clone_size: -; v_call: TRBV4-2; cdr3_aa: CASSQDPFSTSGDYNEQFF; cdr3_nt: TGTGCCAGCAGCCAAGACCCTTTCTCGACTAGCGGGGATTACAATGAGCAGTTCTTC
d_call: -; j_call: TRBJ1-2; clone_size: many; v_call: TRBV2; cdr3_aa: CASSEPTTEEYGYTF; cdr3_nt: TGTGCCAGCAGTGAACCTACGACAGAGGAATATGGCTACACCTTC
d_call: -; j_call: TRBJ2-1; clone_size: few; v_call: TRBV4-3; cdr3_aa: CASSLSLGGVWNEQFF; cdr3_nt: TGCGCCAGCAGCCTCTCCCTCGGCGGGGTGTGGAATGAGCAGTTCTTC
d_call: TRBD1; j_call: TRBJ1-2; clone_size: many; v_call: TRBV5-5; cdr3_aa: CASSLVAGDRGYTF; cdr3_nt: TGTGCCAGCAGCTTGGTCGCGGGGGACAGGGGATACACCTTC
d_call: TRBD2; j_call: TRBJ2-3; clone_size: -; v_call: TRBV19; cdr3_aa: CASMKRGGDTQYF; cdr3_nt: TGTGCCAGTATGAAGCGGGGGGGAGATACGCAGTATTTT
d_call: -; j_call: TRBJ2-7; clone_size: -; v_call: TRBV10-3; cdr3_aa: CAISYIAVGDEQYF; cdr3_nt: TGTGCCATCAGTTACATTGCAGTTGGAGACGAGCAGTACTTC
d_call: -; j_call: TRBJ2-7; clone_size: many; v_call: TRBV19; cdr3_aa: CASKSRGNQQYF; cdr3_nt: TGTGCCAGCAAATCCCGGGGGAACCAGCAGTACTTC
d_call: -; j_call: TRBJ2-7; clone_size: -; v_call: TRBV7-9; cdr3_aa: CASSLIPEQYF; cdr3_nt: TGTGCCAGCAGCTTAATTCCCGAGCAGTACTTC
d_call: -; j_call: TRBJ1-1; clone_size: -; v_call: TRBV7-6; cdr3_aa: CASSRDLPEAFF; cdr3_nt: TGTGCCAGCAGCAGGGACTTGCCTGAAGCTTTCTTT
d_call: -; j_call: TRBJ2-3; clone_size: -; v_call: TRBV18; cdr3_aa: CASSTGQPSSTDTQYF; cdr3_nt: TGTGCCAGCTCAACCGGGCAGCCATCTAGCACAGATACGCAGTATTTT
d_call: -; j_call: TRBJ2-5; clone_size: -; v_call: TRBV29-1; cdr3_aa: CSVDIRGQETQYF; cdr3_nt: TGCAGCGTTGACATAAGGGGACAAGAGACCCAGTACTTC
d_call: TRBD1; j_call: TRBJ1-2; clone_size: many; v_call: TRBV3-1; cdr3_aa: CASSQEGRGDYGYTF; cdr3_nt: TGTGCCAGCAGCCAAGAAGGCAGGGGGGACTATGGCTACACCTTC
d_call: -; j_call: TRBJ1-2; clone_size: many; v_call: TRBV9; cdr3_aa: CASSVGSGQIIDGYTF; cdr3_nt: TGTGCCAGCAGCGTAGGCTCTGGACAGATAATAGATGGCTACACCTTC
d_call: TRBD1; j_call: TRBJ1-2; clone_size: few; v_call: TRBV2; cdr3_aa: CASSDGTGGGYTF; cdr3_nt: TGTGCCAGCAGTGACGGGACAGGGGGTGGCTACACCTTC
d_call: TRBD2; j_call: TRBJ2-7; clone_size: -; v_call: TRBV7-9; cdr3_aa: CASSGLAGTTRQYF; cdr3_nt: TGTGCCAGCAGCGGTCTAGCGGGGACTACTAGGCAGTACTTC
d_call: -; j_call: TRBJ2-7; clone_size: many; v_call: TRBV7-6; cdr3_aa: CASAVDRENRDEQYF; cdr3_nt: TGTGCCAGCGCGGTGGACCGGGAGAACCGTGACGAGCAGTACTTC
d_call: TRBD1; j_call: TRBJ2-2; clone_size: many; v_call: TRBV12-3/TRBV12-4; cdr3_aa: CASSPGQGWRTGELFF; cdr3_nt: TGTGCCAGCAGCCCGGGACAGGGGTGGCGGACCGGGGAGCTGTTTTTT
d_call: -; j_call: TRBJ1-1; clone_size: -; v_call: TRBV5-1; cdr3_aa: CASSTTGLGTFTEAFF; cdr3_nt: TGCGCCAGCAGCACAACAGGGCTGGGGACGTTCACTGAAGCTTTCTTT
d_call: -; j_call: TRBJ1-1; clone_size: -; v_call: TRBV19; cdr3_aa: CASSISGGVNTEAFF; cdr3_nt: TGTGCCAGTAGTATCTCGGGGGGCGTTAACACTGAAGCTTTCTTT
d_call: TRBD2; j_call: TRBJ2-1; clone_size: many; v_call: TRBV7-3; cdr3_aa: CASSSGLANEQFF; cdr3_nt: TGTGCCAGCAGCTCGGGACTAGCGAATGAGCAGTTCTTC
d_call: -; j_call: TRBJ1-5; clone_size: once; v_call: TRBV5-4; cdr3_aa: CASSLWGASNQPQHF; cdr3_nt: TGTGCCAGCAGCTTATGGGGGGCCAGCAATCAGCCCCAGCATTTT
d_call: TRBD2; j_call: TRBJ2-1; clone_size: -; v_call: TRBV7-3; cdr3_aa: CASSVAMSGDEQFF; cdr3_nt: TGTGCCAGCAGCGTCGCCATGAGCGGGGATGAGCAGTTCTTC
d_call: TRBD1; j_call: TRBJ2-2; clone_size: -; v_call: TRBV6-1; cdr3_aa: CASSEWGQHTGELFF; cdr3_nt: TGTGCCAGCAGTGAGTGGGGACAGCACACCGGGGAGCTGTTTTTT
d_call: -; j_call: TRBJ1-3; clone_size: -; v_call: TRBV10-3; cdr3_aa: CAIRSEGNTIYF; cdr3_nt: TGTGCCATCAGGAGTGAAGGAAACACCATATATTTT
d_call: -; j_call: TRBJ2-2; clone_size: many; v_call: TRBV10-1; cdr3_aa: CASSEGRDRNTGELFF; cdr3_nt: TGCGCCAGCAGTGAGGGCCGGGACCGGAACACCGGGGAGCTGTTTTTT
d_call: -; j_call: TRBJ2-5; clone_size: -; v_call: TRBV5-1; cdr3_aa: CASSFTGLLGETQYF; cdr3_nt: TGCGCCAGCAGCTTTACGGGGCTTCTGGGAGAGACCCAGTACTTC
d_call: -; j_call: TRBJ1-1; clone_size: many; v_call: TRBV7-8; cdr3_aa: CASSFPGPEAFF; cdr3_nt: TGTGCCAGCAGCTTCCCCGGCCCTGAAGCTTTCTTT
d_call: -; j_call: TRBJ1-1; clone_size: many; v_call: TRBV12-3/TRBV12-4; cdr3_aa: CASSSSSRDTEAFF; cdr3_nt: TGTGCCAGCAGTTCTTCTTCTAGGGACACTGAAGCTTTCTTT
d_call: TRBD2; j_call: TRBJ2-2; clone_size: many; v_call: TRBV7-3; cdr3_aa: CASSLAGGAGELFF; cdr3_nt: TGTGCCAGCAGCCTAGCGGGGGGTGCCGGGGAGCTGTTTTTT
d_call: TRBD2; j_call: TRBJ2-7; clone_size: many; v_call: TRBV14; cdr3_aa: CASSLGAGVTYEQYF; cdr3_nt: TGTGCCAGCAGCCTCGGCGCGGGGGTCACCTACGAGCAGTACTTC
d_call: -; j_call: TRBJ2-2; clone_size: many; v_call: TRBV9; cdr3_aa: CASSVGDPRVGELFF; cdr3_nt: TGTGCCAGCAGCGTAGGTGATCCCAGGGTCGGGGAGCTGTTTTTT
d_call: -; j_call: TRBJ2-3; clone_size: many; v_call: TRBV12-3/TRBV12-4; cdr3_aa: CASSPGPTDTQYF; cdr3_nt: TGTGCCAGCAGCCCTGGACCCACAGATACGCAGTATTTT
d_call: TRBD1; j_call: TRBJ1-1; clone_size: -; v_call: TRBV2; cdr3_aa: CASSLTQGGDTEAFF; cdr3_nt: TGTGCCAGCAGTTTGACCCAGGGGGGGGACACTGAAGCTTTCTTT
d_call: -; j_call: TRBJ2-2; clone_size: few; v_call: TRBV6-5; cdr3_aa: CASSYSDYTGELFF; cdr3_nt: TGTGCCAGCAGTTACTCGGACTACACCGGGGAGCTGTTTTTT
d_call: TRBD2; j_call: TRBJ2-7; clone_size: -; v_call: TRBV9; cdr3_aa: CASSTGTSGVGEQYF; cdr3_nt: TGTGCCAGCAGCACAGGGACTAGCGGGGTTGGCGAGCAGTACTTC